Included here is one TCR beta chain sequence, with context. Its antigen target is currently unknown. No much larger clonotype is one base removed from it; base qualities were not supplied. Including cysteine and phenylalanine, the CDR3 has 14 amino acids. The CDR3 DNA has 42 bases and is translated from base 1. The CDR1 and CDR2 encoded by the germline V gene are SGHRS and YFSETQ. From V the trimming removes 5 bases and from J it removes 3 bases, while the gene matches leave 2 bases of the junction unaccounted for. Another Seattle source contributed samples from volunteer blood donors who had recovered from COVID-19. Each collaborating institution followed its own protocols to collect whole blood in K2EDTA tubes. For TCRbeta analysis, collaborators shipped samples in one of three forms: frozen whole blood, isolated PBMCs, or DNA extracted from either of those sample types. TCRbeta CDR3 regions were amplified from genomic DNA using the immunoSEQ Assay, a bias-controlled multiplex PCR. The study's own analysis went as follows. Within the assay, amplification of reference gene primers was used to estimate how many nucleated cells each sample contained. To quantify the absolute abundance of each unique TCRbeta CDR3 rearrangement, sequence reads were collapsed and filtered. For each sample, productive Simpson clonality was calculated as the square root of Simpson's diversity index across productive rearrangements. The immuneACCESS repertoire file appears here via TCRdb, limited to in-frame rearrangements. These files lack a portion of the clones; in checked studies, under half of the deficit traces to unresolved V genes, and the cause of the others is not known. V and J calls and clone size follow that table, whereas D and trimming were derived from the DNA. Present in this sample are about 160,000 clones, around 83% of which were seen just once. Clones ranked in the top ten supply over 10% of the sample.

The sample originates from a study of blood T cell repertoires in COVID-19 (dated by TCRdb to about 2020). Regarding the complete study: The collaborator samples originated in the United States, Italy and Spain and spanned the acute and convalescent phases of COVID-19. A de-identified subject ID, COVID-19 status, age in years and sex were almost always included in the sample metadata. The dataset comprised deeply sampled blood TCRbeta repertoires from subjects exposed to, actively infected with, or recovered from COVID-19. The prospective study material was composed of cDNA or gDNA derived from T cells, B-cell-depleted T cells, or PBMCs. Samples came from the ongoing ImmuneRACE study (first 160 participants) plus 1,254 subjects from 6 global collaborators. A freely available public database, intended as a resource for researchers studying the immune response to SARS-CoV-2, is where the repertoires were released. Where available, HLA class I and class II types were taken from metadata supplied by the sample provider and were not determined by assay-based typing.

The investigation overall reported the following: How much clinical and demographic metadata was included differed by source and by participant, and the metadata was provided uncurated.

The chain is encoded by TRBV5-1 joined to TRBJ2-1, with 10 bases in between that match TRBD2. This clonotype originated in a man aged 70 or older who had recovered from COVID-19. Sequencing input: peripheral blood. The CDR3 in this case is CASRTSGYYNEQFF. The nucleotide sequence reads as follows: TGCGCCAGCAGGACTAGCGGGTACTACAATGAGCAGTTCTTC. Joined to the reference TRBV5-1 and TRBJ2-1 proteins, this CDR3 gives the full variable domain: KAGVTQTPRYLIKTRGQQVTLSCSPISGHRSVSWYQQTPGQGLQFLFEYFSETQRNKGNFPGRFSGRQFSNSRSEMNVSTLELGDSALYLCASRTSGYYNEQFFGPGTRLTVL.